This T cell receptor beta chain came from a study of Ad26.COV2.S vaccination and SARS-CoV-2 variants. Data came from immunoSEQ multiplex PCR; TCRdb stores just in-frame clones and leaves some out. The sample records 400,000 to 450,000 clones, about 90% being singletons. Treatment: 19 received Ad26.COV2.S at low or high dose, single or two shots; about 5 received placebo; per-sample allocation not given. Collection of the samples took place on day 63 after the first injection of vaccine or placebo. An Ad26 vector was used to express Wuhan-strain SARS-CoV-2 spike as the vaccine. The specimen comprised peripheral blood, sampled in a trial of Ad26.COV2.S vaccine versus placebo. This clonotype was obtained from a person between 18 and 65 years old who received the Ad26.COV2.S COVID-19 vaccine or a placebo.

The CDR3 DNA is TGTGCCAGCAGCCCAGGGCAGCGCGGCTACACCTTC. This translates into CASSPGQRGYTF. The chain has TRBV6-5 and TRBJ1-2; TRBD1 might be the D (5 bases). V lost 6 bases and J 8 bases, leaving 13 bases between the germline ends. The germline V gene has CDR1 MNHEY and CDR2 SVGAGI. CDR3 length: 12 residues.